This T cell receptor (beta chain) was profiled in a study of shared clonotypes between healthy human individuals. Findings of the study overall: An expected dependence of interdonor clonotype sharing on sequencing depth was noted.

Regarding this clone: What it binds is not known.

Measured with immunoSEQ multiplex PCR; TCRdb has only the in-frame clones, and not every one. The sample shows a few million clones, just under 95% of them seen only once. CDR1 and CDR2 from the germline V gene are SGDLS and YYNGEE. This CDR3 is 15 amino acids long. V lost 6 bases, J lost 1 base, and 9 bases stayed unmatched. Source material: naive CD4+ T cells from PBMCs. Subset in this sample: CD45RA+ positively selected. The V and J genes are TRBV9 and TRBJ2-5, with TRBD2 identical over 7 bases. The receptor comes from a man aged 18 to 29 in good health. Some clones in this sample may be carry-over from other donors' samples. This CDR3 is CASKAQWEGQETQYF. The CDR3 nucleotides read TGTGCCAGCAAGGCCCAGTGGGAGGGCCAAGAGACCCAGTACTTC.